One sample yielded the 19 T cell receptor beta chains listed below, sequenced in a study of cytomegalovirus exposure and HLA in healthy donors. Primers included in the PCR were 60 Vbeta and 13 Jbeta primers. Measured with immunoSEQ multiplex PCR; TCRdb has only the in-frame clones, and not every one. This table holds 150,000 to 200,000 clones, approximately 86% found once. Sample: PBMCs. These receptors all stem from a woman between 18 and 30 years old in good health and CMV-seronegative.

CDR3 coding DNA: TGTGCCTGGCAGGGAGGGACTAATGAAAAACTGTTTTTT. Its protein product is CAWQGGTNEKLFF. The rearrangement joins TRBV30 to TRBJ1-4, with D maybe TRBD1 (5 bases). The CDR3 is made up of 13 amino acids. The V end lost 5 bases, the J end lost 2 bases, and 9 bases lay between the germline ends. From germline, CDR1 is GTSNPN and CDR2 SVGIG (reference sequence).

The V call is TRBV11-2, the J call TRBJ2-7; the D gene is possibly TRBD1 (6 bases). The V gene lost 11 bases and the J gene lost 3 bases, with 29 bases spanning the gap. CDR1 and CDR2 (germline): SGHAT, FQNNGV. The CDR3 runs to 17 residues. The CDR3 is CASKQGYIEASGYEQYF. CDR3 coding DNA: TGTGCCTCGAAACAGGGTTACATTGAAGCTTCGGGCTACGAGCAGTACTTC.

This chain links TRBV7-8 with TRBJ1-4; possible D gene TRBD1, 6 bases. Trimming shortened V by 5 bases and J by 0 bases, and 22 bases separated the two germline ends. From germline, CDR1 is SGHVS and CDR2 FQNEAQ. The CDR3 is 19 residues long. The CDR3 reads CASSQKDRNQHATNEKLFF. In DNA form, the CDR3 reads TGTGCCAGCAGCCAGAAAGACAGGAACCAACATGCAACTAATGAAAAACTGTTTTTT.

As DNA, the CDR3 is TGTGCCAGCAGCGCAGCGGGGGTCGGGGTCAACACTGAAGCTTTCTTT. This translates into CASSAAGVGVNTEAFF. This rearrangement joins TRBV7-3 to TRBJ1-1; TRBD1 is a possible D gene (5 bases). CDR1 SGHTA and CDR2 FQGTGA come from the germline V gene. Trimming cost V 5 bases and J 2 bases, with 18 bases left between them. The CDR3 is 16 amino acids.

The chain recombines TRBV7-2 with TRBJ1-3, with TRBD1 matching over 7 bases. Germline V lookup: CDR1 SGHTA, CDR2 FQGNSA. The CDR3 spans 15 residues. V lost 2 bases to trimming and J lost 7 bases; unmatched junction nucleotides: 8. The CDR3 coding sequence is TGTGCCAGCAGCTTATTTCAGGGGGTGGGGAACACCATATATTTT. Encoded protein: CASSLFQGVGNTIYF.

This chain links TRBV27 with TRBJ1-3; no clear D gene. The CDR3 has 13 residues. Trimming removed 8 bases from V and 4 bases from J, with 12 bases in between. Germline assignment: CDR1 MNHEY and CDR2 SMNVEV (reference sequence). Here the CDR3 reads CASVSSLGNTIYF. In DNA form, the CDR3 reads TGTGCCAGCGTTTCCAGTTTAGGAAACACCATATATTTT.

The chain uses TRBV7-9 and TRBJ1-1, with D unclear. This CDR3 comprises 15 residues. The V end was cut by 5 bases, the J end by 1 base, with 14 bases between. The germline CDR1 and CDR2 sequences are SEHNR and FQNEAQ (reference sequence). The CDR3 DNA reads TGTGCCAGCAGCCCAAGTACGAGAAAGAACACTGAAGCTTTCTTT. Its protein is CASSPSTRKNTEAFF. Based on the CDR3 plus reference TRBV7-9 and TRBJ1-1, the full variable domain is DTGVSQNPRHKITKRGQNVTFRCDPISEHNRLYWYRQTLGQGPEFLTYFQNEAQLEKSRLLSDRFSAERPKGSFSTLEIQRTEQGDSAMYLCASSPSTRKNTEAFFGQGTRLTVV.

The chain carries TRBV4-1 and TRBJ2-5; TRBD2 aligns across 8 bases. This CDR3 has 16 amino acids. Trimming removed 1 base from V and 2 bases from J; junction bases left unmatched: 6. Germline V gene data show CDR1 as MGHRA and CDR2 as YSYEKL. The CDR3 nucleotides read TGCGCCAGCAGCCAAGCGGGAGGGCGTAGGCAAGAGACCCAGTACTTC. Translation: CASSQAGGRRQETQYF.

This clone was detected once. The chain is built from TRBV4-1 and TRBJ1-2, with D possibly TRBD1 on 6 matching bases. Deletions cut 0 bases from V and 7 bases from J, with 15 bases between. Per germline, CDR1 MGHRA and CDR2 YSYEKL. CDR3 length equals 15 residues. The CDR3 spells CASSQDRGIAGGYTF. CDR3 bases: TGCGCCAGCAGCCAAGACAGGGGCATAGCGGGTGGCTACACCTTC.

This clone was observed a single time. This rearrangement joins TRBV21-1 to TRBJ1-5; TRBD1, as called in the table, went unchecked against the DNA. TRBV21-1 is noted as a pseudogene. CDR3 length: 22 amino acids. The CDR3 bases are TGTGCCAGCAGCAAAGCCTTGGTCCGAACCGGGACAGGGGGCGAGGAGCATCAGCCCCAGCATTTT. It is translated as CASSKALVRTGTGGEEHQPQHF.

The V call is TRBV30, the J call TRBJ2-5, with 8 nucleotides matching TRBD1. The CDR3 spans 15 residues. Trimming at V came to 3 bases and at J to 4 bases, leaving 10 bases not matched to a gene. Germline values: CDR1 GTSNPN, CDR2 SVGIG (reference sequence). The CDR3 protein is CAWSRPGTGGETQYF. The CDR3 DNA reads TGTGCCTGGAGCCGTCCCGGGACAGGAGGAGAGACCCAGTACTTC.

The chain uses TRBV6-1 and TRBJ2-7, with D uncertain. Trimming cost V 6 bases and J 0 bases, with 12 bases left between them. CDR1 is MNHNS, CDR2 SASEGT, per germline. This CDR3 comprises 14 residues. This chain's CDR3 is CASRRAPSSYEQYF. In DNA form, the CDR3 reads TGTGCCAGCAGGAGAGCTCCTTCCTCCTACGAGCAGTACTTC.

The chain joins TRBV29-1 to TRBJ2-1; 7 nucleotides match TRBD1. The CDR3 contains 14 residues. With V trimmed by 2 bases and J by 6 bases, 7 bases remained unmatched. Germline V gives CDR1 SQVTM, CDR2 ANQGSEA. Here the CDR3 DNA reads TGCAGCGTTGAACCGACAGGGTCACCCAATGAGCAGTTCTTC. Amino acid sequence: CSVEPTGSPNEQFF.

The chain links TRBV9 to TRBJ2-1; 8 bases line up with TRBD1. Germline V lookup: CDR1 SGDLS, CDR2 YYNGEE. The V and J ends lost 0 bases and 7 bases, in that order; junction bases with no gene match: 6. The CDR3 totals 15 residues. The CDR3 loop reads CASSVGPGGGNEQFF. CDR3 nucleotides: TGTGCCAGCAGCGTAGGGCCAGGGGGCGGGAATGAGCAGTTCTTC.

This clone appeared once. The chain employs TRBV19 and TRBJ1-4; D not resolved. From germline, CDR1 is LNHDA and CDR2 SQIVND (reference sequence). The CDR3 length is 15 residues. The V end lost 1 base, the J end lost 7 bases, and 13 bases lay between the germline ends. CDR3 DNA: TGTGCCAGTAGTATAGGTGTCGTACCAGGTGAAAAACTGTTTTTT. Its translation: CASSIGVVPGEKLFF.

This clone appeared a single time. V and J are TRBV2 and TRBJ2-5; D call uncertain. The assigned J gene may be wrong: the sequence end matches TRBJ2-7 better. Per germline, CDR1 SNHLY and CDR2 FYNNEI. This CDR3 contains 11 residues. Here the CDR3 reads CASNEVYEQYF. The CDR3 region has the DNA TGTGCCAGCAACGAGGTCTACGAGCAGTACTTC.

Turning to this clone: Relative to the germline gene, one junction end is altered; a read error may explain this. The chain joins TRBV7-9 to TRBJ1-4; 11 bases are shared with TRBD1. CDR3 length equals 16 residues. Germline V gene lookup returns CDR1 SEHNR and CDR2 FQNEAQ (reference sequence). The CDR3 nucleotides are TGTTCCAGCAGCCTATCGGGACAGGGGGTGAATGAAAAACTGTTTTTT. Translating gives CSSSLSGQGVNEKLFF. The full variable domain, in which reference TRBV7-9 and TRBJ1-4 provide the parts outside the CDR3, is DTGVSQNPRHKITKRGQNVTFRCDPISEHNRLYWYRQTLGQGPEFLTYFQNEAQLEKSRLLSDRFSAERPKGSFSTLEIQRTEQGDSAMYLCSSSLSGQGVNEKLFFGSGTQLSVL.

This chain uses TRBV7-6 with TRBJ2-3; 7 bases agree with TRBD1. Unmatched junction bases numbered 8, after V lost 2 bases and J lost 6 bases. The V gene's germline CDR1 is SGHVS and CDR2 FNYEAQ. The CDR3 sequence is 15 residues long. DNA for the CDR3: TGTGCCAGCAGCTTAATGACAGGGACCCCCGATACGCAGTATTTT. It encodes CASSLMTGTPDTQYF.

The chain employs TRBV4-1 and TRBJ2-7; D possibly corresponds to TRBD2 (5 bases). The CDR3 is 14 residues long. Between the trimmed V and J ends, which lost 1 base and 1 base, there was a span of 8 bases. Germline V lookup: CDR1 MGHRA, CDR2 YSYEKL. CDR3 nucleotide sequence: TGCGCCAGCAGCCAAGTGTCGGGGTCCTACGAGCAGTACTTC. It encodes CASSQVSGSYEQYF.